This TCR beta chain was captured by sequencing in a study of blood T cell repertoires in COVID-19. The overall study: Nucleic acid was either cDNA or gDNA, and it came from T cells, B-cell-depleted T cells, or PBMCs.

Germline CDR1 reads MNHEY; CDR2 reads SVGAGI. The CDR3 totals 14 residues. Trimming pared 0 bases from V and 7 bases from J, leaving 12 bases between. In the original workflow: Estimated nucleated cell counts came from reference gene primer amplification. TCRdb keeps only in-frame clones here, not all; method: immunoSEQ multiplex PCR. V, J and clone size were drawn from that table, and D and trimming were deduced from the DNA. The sample yields around 200,000 clones, 89% seen once. This sequence originates from a man aged 35-49 years with acute or convalescent COVID-19. The rearrangement uses TRBV6-5 and TRBJ1-2; D is perhaps TRBD1 (6 bases). The sequencing input was peripheral blood. The DNA of the CDR3 is TGTGCCAGCAGTTACTCGGGGACATACCCTGGCTACACCTTC. Translated, it gives CASSYSGTYPGYTF.